This record covers a single TCR beta chain. Germline trimming cut 1 base from V and 5 bases from J; bases unmatched to any gene: 6. Germline loops: CDR1 MNHEY, CDR2 SMNVEV (reference sequence). This CDR3 region has 16 residues. This specimen belongs to a study of blood T cell repertoires in COVID-19. Data came from immunoSEQ multiplex PCR; TCRdb stores just in-frame clones and leaves some out. The data show approximately 450,000 clones, with roughly 87% seen just once and around 1.8% held by the top ten. The sequence came from a woman aged 18 to 35 with acute COVID-19. This chain links TRBV27 with TRBJ1-1, with 11 bases matching TRBD1. The specimen sequenced was PBMCs or T cells enriched from blood (not recorded which). Here the CDR3 reads CASSLYGQGATTEAFF. Written as DNA, the CDR3 is TGTGCCAGCAGTTTATACGGACAGGGGGCAACGACTGAAGCTTTCTTT.